These T cell receptor beta chains were read from a single sample in a study of vaccination effects on CD4 cells after COVID-19. The protocol was immunoSEQ multiplex PCR, while the TCRdb copy is restricted to in-frame clones and leaves out a portion. The sample comprises around 46,000 clones, over 60% of which are singletons, and around 16% rests with the top ten. For these TCRs, the target antigens are not known. The sample consisted of CD4+ T cells from PBMCs cultured with HCoV-OC43 spike peptides, taken after COVID-19 vaccination. These receptors were obtained from a human donor who received a COVID-19 vaccine. The conserved cysteine and the conserved F or W are not part of the CDR3 here. Fields, in order: D gene, V gene, J gene, CDR3 protein. A D gene is named only where the DNA matches it firmly.

NA	TRBV5-1	TRBJ1-1	ASSLAAMTDEAF
TRBD1	TRBV19	TRBJ1-5	ASSMSDRGGQPQH
NA	TRBV7-9	TRBJ2-7	ASSLAGGPKGQGQY
NA	TRBV25-1	TRBJ2-1	ASIPQADNEQF
NA	TRBV12-3/TRBV12-4	TRBJ1-2	ASSNQQGTGYT
TRBD2	TRBV5-8	TRBJ2-1	ASSLRSGRVNEQF
TRBD1	TRBV18	TRBJ1-4	ASSPTGGPEKLF
TRBD1	TRBV9	TRBJ1-1	ASSANRGMNTEAF
NA	TRBV18	TRBJ2-7	ASSPKGSEQY
NA	TRBV3-1/TRBV3-2	TRBJ1-2	ASSQDLQGGYGYT
NA	TRBV4-1	TRBJ1-2	ASSQRAPGYGYT
TRBD1	TRBV5-1	TRBJ1-3	ASSITGAGNTIY
NA	TRBV2	TRBJ1-2	ASSDLLSHT
TRBD2	TRBV7-8	TRBJ2-7	ASSLGVRLAGIQGFYEQY
TRBD1	TRBV5-1	TRBJ2-2	ASRQGVTGELF
NA	TRBV5-4	TRBJ1-1	ASSLGWGQGAF
TRBD1	TRBV6-1	TRBJ2-5	ASSELGTGETQY
NA	TRBV19	TRBJ2-5	ASMGGALGETQY
NA	TRBV20-1	TRBJ2-7	SASRDWSEQY
TRBD2	TRBV7-8	TRBJ2-5	ASSRQTTSKETQY
TRBD1	TRBV9	TRBJ2-3	ASSEGTVSTDTQY
TRBD1	TRBV10-2	TRBJ1-5	ASRDRGRYQPQH
TRBD2	TRBV5-1	TRBJ2-7	ASSLDLAGAYEQY
NA	TRBV6-5	TRBJ2-7	ASSYPPAYEQY
NA	TRBV6-1	TRBJ1-1	ASSESGIEAF
TRBD1	TRBV18	TRBJ1-1	ASSPDRGGTEAF
NA	TRBV12-1	TRBJ1-4	ASSSGQGPLEKLF
TRBD1	TRBV5-1	TRBJ1-2	ASSLGTGGSYGYT
NA	TRBV30	TRBJ1-5	AWSRVNQPQH
NA	TRBV11-2	TRBJ1-2	ASSRDQASYYGYT
NA	TRBV14	TRBJ2-7	ASSQVTRTYEQY
TRBD2	TRBV10-1	TRBJ2-2	ASGAGGSDTGELF
NA	TRBV7-2	TRBJ2-5	ASSLGAVSGETQY
NA	TRBV30	TRBJ1-1	AWSAFTGGEAF
TRBD1	TRBV11-2	TRBJ2-3	ASSQPGQGRGDTQY
TRBD2	TRBV27	TRBJ2-2	ASSTGTTTGELF
NA	TRBV2	TRBJ1-4	ASTQGFGEKLF
TRBD1	TRBV5-6	TRBJ2-1	ASSLAGTEIYNEQF
NA	TRBV19	TRBJ2-7	ASSGANIQSYEQY
NA	TRBV21-1	TRBJ2-2	ASSKERRDREGELF
NA	TRBV19	TRBJ1-2	ASSIEGSNYGYT
NA	TRBV27	TRBJ2-5	ASSLGGGRETQY
NA	TRBV10-3	TRBJ1-2	AISESTTGSGYT
NA	TRBV21-1	TRBJ2-5	ASSSHSGSETQY
NA	TRBV2	TRBJ1-2	ASSEILGRGYT
NA	TRBV18	TRBJ2-4	ASSVPGLRAKNIQY
TRBD1	TRBV19	TRBJ1-4	ASSINYRGGEKLF
NA	TRBV30	TRBJ1-6	AWSVGYGTYNSPLH
NA	TRBV25-1	TRBJ1-4	ASSEVLGSTNEKLF
NA	TRBV6-5	TRBJ1-6	ASSYPESPLH